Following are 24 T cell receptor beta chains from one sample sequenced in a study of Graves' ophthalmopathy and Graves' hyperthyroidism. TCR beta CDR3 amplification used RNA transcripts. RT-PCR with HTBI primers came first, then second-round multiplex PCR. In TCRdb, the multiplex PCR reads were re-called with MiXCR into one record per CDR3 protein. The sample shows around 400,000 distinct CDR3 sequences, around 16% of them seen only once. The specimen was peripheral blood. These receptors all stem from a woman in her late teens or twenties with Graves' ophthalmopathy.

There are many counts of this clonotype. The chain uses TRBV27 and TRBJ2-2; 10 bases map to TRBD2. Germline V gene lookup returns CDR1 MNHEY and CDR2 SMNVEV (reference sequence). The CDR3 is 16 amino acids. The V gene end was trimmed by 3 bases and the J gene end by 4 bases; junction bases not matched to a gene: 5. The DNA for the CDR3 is TGTGCCAGCAGTTTCGGACTAGCGGTGGGCACCGGGGAGCTGTTTTTT. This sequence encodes CASSFGLAVGTGELFF.

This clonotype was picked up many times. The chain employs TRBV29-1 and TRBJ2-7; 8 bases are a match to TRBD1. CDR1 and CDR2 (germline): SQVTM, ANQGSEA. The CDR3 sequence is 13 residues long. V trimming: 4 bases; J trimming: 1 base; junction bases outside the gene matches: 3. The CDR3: CSVGQGLSYEQYF. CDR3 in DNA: TGCAGCGTTGGACAGGGGCTGTCCTACGAGCAGTACTTC.

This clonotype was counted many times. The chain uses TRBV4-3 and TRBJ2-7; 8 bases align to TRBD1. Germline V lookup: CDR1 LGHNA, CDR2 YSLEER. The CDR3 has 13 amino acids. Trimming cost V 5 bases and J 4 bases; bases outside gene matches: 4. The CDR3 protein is CASSTRTGYEQYF. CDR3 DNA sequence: TGCGCCAGCAGCACCCGGACAGGGTACGAGCAGTACTTC.

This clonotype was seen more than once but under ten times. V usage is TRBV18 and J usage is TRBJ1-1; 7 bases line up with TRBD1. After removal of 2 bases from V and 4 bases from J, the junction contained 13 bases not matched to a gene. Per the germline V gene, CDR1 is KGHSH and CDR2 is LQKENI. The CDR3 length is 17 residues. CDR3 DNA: TGTGCCAGCTCACCAGTCGCAGGGGGAGCCATGGGCACTGAAGCTTTCTTT. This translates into CASSPVAGGAMGTEAFF.

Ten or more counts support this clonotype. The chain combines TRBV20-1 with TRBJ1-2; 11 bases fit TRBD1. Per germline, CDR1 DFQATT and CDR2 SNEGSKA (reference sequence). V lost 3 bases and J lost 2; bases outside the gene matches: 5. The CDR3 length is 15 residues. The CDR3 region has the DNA TGCAGTGCTAGGGGGAGGACAGGGGGCAACTATGGCTACACCTTC. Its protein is CSARGRTGGNYGYTF.

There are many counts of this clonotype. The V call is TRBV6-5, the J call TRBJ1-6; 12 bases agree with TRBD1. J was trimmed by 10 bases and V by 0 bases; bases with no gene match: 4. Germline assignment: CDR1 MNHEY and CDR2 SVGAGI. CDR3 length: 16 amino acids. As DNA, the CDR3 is TGTGCCAGCAGTTACTCGGGACAGGGGGCGAAATCACCCCTCCACTTT. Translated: CASSYSGQGAKSPLHF.

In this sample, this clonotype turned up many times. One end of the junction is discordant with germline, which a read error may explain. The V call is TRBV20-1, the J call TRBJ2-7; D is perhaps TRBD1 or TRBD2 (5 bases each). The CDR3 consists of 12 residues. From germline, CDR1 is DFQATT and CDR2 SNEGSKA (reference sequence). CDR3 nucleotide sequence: TGCAGTGTGAGGGGAGAATTCTACGGGCAGTACTTC. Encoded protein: CSVRGEFYGQYF.

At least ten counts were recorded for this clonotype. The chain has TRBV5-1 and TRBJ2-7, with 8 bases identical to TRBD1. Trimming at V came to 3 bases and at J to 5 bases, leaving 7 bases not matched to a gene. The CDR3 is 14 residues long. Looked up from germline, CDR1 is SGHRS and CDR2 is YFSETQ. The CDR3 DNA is TGCGCCAGCAGCTGGAGGGACAGGCGAGACGAGCAGTACTTC. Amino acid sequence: CASSWRDRRDEQYF.

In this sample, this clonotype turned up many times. CDR3: CASLGLNTEAFF. CDR3 DNA sequence: TGTGCCAGCCTGGGGCTGAACACTGAAGCTTTCTTT. This sequence joins TRBV28 and TRBJ1-1; a weak D match, TRBD1 (5 bases). V gave up 8 bases and J gave up 0 bases, with 7 bases separating them. The CDR3 loop spans 12 amino acids. Germline V lookup: CDR1 MDHEN, CDR2 SYDVKM.

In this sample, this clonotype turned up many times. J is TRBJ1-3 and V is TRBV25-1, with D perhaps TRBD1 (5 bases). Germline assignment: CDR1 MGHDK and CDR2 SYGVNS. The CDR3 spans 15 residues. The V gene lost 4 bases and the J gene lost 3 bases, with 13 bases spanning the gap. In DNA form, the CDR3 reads TGTGCCAGCAGTGCCCGTGGGGGGGTTGGAAACACCATATATTTT. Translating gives CASSARGGVGNTIYF.

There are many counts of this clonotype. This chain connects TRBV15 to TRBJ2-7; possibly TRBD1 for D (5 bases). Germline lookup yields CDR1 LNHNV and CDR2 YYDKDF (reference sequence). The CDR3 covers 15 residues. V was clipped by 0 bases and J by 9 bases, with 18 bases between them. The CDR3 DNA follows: TGTGCCACCAGCAGAGATCAGGGTATTATACGAGGGCAGTACTTC. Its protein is CATSRDQGIIRGQYF. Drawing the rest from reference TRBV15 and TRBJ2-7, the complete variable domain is DAMVIQNPRYQVTQFGKPVTLSCSQTLNHNVMYWYQQKSSQAPKLLFHYYDKDFNNEADTPDNFQSRRPNTSFCFLDIRSPGLGDTAMYLCATSRDQGIIRGQYFGPGTRLTVT.

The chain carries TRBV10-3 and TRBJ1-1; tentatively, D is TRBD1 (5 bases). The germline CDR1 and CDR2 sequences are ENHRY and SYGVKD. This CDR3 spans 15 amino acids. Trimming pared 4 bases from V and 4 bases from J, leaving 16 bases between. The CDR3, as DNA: TGTGCCATCAGTGTACGGGGGACCGGGGGCACTGAAGCTTTCTTT. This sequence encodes CAISVRGTGGTEAFF.

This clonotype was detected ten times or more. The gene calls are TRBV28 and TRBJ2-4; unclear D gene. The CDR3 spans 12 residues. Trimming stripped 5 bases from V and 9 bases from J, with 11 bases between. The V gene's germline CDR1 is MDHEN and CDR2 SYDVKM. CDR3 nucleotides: TGTGCCAGCAGTCGTGGGCAGCGCATTCAGTACTTC. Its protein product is CASSRGQRIQYF. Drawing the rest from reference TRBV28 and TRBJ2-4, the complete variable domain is DVKVTQSSRYLVKRTGEKVFLECVQDMDHENMFWYRQDPGLGLRLIYFSYDVKMKEKGDIPEGYSVSREKKERFSLILESASTNQTSMYLCASSRGQRIQYFGAGTRLSVL.

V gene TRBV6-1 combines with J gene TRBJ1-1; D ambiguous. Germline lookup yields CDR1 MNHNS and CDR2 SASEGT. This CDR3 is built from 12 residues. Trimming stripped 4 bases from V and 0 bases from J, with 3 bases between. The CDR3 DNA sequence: TGTGCCAGCAGTGTCGTGAACACTGAAGCTTTCTTT. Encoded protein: CASSVVNTEAFF.

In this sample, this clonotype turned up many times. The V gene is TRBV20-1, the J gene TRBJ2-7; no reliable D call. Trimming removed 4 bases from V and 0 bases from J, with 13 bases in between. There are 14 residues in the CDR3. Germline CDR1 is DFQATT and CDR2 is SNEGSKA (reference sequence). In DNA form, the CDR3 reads TGCAGTGCTAAAGTTATGGTCAGCTCCTACGAGCAGTACTTC. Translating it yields CSAKVMVSSYEQYF.

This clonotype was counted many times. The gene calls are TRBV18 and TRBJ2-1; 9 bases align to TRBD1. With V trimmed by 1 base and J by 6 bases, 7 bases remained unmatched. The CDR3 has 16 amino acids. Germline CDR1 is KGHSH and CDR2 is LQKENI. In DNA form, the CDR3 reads TGTGCCAGCTCACCACTCCCGGGACAGGGATCCAATGAGCAGTTCTTC. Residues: CASSPLPGQGSNEQFF.

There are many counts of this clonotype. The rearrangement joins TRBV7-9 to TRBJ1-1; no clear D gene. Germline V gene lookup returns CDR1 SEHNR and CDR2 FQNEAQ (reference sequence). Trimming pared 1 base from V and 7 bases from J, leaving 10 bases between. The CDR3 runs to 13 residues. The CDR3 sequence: CASSLGEVGEAFF. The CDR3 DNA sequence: TGTGCCAGCAGCTTAGGGGAGGTCGGTGAAGCTTTCTTT.

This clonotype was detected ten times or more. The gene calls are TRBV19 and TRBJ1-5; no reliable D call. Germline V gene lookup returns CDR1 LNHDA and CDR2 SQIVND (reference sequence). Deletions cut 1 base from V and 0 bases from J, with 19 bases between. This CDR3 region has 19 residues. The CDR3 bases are TGTGCCAGTAGTATAGGGGTTACAAAGCGTTCTAATAGCAATCAGCCCCAGCATTTT. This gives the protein CASSIGVTKRSNSNQPQHF. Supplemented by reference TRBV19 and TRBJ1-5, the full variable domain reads DGGITQSPKYLFRKEGQNVTLSCEQNLNHDAMYWYRQDPGQGLRLIYYSQIVNDFQKGDIAEGYSVSREKKESFPLTVTSAQKNPTAFYLCASSIGVTKRSNSNQPQHFGDGTRLSIL.

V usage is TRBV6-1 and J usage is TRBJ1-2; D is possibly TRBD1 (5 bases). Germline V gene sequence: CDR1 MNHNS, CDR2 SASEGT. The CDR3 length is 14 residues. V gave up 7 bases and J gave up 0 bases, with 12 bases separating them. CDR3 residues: CASNRDRANYGYTF. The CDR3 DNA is TGTGCCAGCAACCGCGACAGAGCTAACTATGGCTACACCTTC.

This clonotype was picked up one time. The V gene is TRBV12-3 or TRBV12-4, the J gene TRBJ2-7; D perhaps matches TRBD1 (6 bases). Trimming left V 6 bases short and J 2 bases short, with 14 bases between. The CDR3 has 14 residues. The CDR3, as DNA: TGTGCCAGCAGCTTCCCAGGGGCCCCCTACGAGCAGTACTTC. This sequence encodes CASSFPGAPYEQYF.

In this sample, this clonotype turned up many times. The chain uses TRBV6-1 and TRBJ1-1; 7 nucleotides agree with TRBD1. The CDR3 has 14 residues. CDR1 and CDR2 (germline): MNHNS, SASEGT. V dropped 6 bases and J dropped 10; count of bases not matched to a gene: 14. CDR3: CASRKPSPGGAAFF. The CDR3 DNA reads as TGTGCCAGCAGGAAACCAAGCCCAGGGGGTGCAGCTTTCTTT.

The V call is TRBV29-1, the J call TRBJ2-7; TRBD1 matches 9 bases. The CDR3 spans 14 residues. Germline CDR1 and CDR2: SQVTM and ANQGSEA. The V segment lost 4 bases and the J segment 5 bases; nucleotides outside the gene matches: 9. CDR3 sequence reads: CSVGDRVGADEQYF. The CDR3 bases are TGCAGCGTTGGGGACAGGGTCGGAGCCGACGAGCAGTACTTC.

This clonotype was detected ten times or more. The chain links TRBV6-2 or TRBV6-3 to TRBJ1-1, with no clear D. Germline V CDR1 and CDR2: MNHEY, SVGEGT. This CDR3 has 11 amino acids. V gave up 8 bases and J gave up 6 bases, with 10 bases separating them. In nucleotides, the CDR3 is TGTGCCAGCGGCCTTAGGGCTGAAGCTTTCTTT. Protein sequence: CASGLRAEAFF.

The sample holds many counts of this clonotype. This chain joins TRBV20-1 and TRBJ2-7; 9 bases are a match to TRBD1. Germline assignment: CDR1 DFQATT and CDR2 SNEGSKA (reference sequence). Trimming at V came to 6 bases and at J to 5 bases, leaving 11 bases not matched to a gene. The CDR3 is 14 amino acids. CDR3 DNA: TGCAGTGCCCGATTAGGGGGGACAGGGAACGAGCAGTACTTC. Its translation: CSARLGGTGNEQYF.